The 18 T cell receptor beta chains below come from one sample, sequenced in a study of T cells in Graves' hyperthyroidism and ophthalmopathy. TCR beta CDR3 regions were amplified from RNA transcripts. RT-PCR in the first round (using the HTBI primer set) targeted the TCR CDR3. Using its own MiXCR run on the multiplex PCR reads, TCRdb lists one record per CDR3 protein. The sample records approximately 360,000 distinct CDR3 sequences, 15% to 18% being singletons. Specimen: blood. These TCRs come from a woman aged 18-29 years with Graves' hyperthyroidism that later progressed to Graves' ophthalmopathy.

In its sample, this clonotype was seen a few times. The chain couples TRBV9 to TRBJ2-2; tentatively, D is TRBD1 (7 bases). Germline CDR1 is SGDLS and CDR2 is YYNGEE. The CDR3 runs 15 residues. V was pared by 4 bases and J by 7 bases, with 17 bases between. CDR3 nucleotides: TGTGCCAGCAGCTCAGACAGGGCCGGGGGCGGGGAGCTGTTTTTT. Residues: CASSSDRAGGGELFF.

The gene calls are TRBV6-5 and TRBJ2-7; D gene ambiguous. This CDR3 has 15 residues. CDR1 and CDR2 from the germline V gene are MNHEY and SVGAGI. Trimming took off 2 bases at V and 2 bases at J, with 13 bases between the two ends. Here the CDR3 reads CASSYESGPAYEQYF. The CDR3 DNA is TGTGCCAGCAGTTACGAGTCCGGGCCTGCCTACGAGCAGTACTTC.

This clonotype has more than one count but fewer than ten. The gene calls are TRBV20-1 and TRBJ2-5, with TRBD2 matching 7 bases. The germline CDR1 and CDR2 sequences are DFQATT and SNEGSKA (reference sequence). The CDR3 extends over 14 amino acids. V lost 3 bases to trimming and J lost 4 bases; unmatched junction nucleotides: 8. CDR3 region: CSARPIPGGETQYF. CDR3 in DNA: TGCAGTGCTAGGCCTATTCCGGGAGGAGAGACCCAGTACTTC.

The sample holds a few counts of this clonotype. The V gene is TRBV6-5, the J gene TRBJ2-3; 11 bases align to TRBD1. The CDR3 length is 18 residues. The junction had 8 bases not matched to a gene; V was cut back by 3 bases and J by 0 bases. Germline V lookup: CDR1 MNHEY, CDR2 SVGAGI. The CDR3 sequence: CASSYGTGGSSSTDTQYF. CDR3 nucleotides: TGTGCCAGCAGTTATGGGACAGGGGGTTCTTCTAGCACAGATACGCAGTATTTT.

This clonotype was picked up many times. This chain links TRBV27 with TRBJ2-1; perhaps D is TRBD1 or TRBD2 (6 bases each). From germline, CDR1 is MNHEY and CDR2 SMNVEV (reference sequence). The CDR3 has 16 residues. V dropped 4 bases and J dropped 0 bases, with 13 bases sitting between them. The CDR3 is CASSSLADSSYNEQFF. CDR3 nucleotide sequence: TGTGCCAGCAGTTCTTTAGCGGACAGCTCCTACAATGAGCAGTTCTTC.

The chain uses TRBV20-1 and TRBJ1-2; 7 bases agree with TRBD1. V lost 0 bases and J lost 5; bases outside the gene matches: 12. Germline V gene data show CDR1 as DFQATT and CDR2 as SNEGSKA (reference sequence). This CDR3 is 16 amino acids long. The DNA for the CDR3 is TGCAGTGCTAGAGACCTACCGGGGGCAGGGGGATATGGCTACACCTTC. Translating gives CSARDLPGAGGYGYTF.

This clonotype has ten or more counts. This rearrangement joins TRBV27 to TRBJ2-5; possible D gene TRBD2, 6 bases. Trimming shortened V by 5 bases and J by 5 bases, and 12 bases separated the two germline ends. Looked up from germline, CDR1 is MNHEY and CDR2 is SMNVEV (reference sequence). This CDR3 has 13 residues. CDR3: CASSALRGETQYF. CDR3 DNA sequence: TGTGCCAGCAGTGCCCTCCGGGGGGAGACCCAGTACTTC.

This clonotype was recorded many times. The CDR3 bases are TGTGCCAGCAGCTACTTGGCGGGAGGGCCTTTTGGGGACGGGGAGCTGTTTTTT. It encodes CASSYLAGGPFGDGELFF. The gene calls are TRBV11-2 and TRBJ2-2; 9 bases line up with TRBD2. This CDR3 is 18 amino acids long. Trimming cost V 4 bases and J 7 bases; bases outside gene matches: 16. Germline V gives CDR1 SGHAT, CDR2 FQNNGV.

There are many counts of this clonotype. V gene TRBV20-1 combines with J gene TRBJ2-2, with 8 positions matching TRBD2. V was pared by 6 bases and J by 2 bases, with 14 bases of the junction left unmatched. The length of the CDR3 is 17 residues. CDR1 is DFQATT, CDR2 SNEGSKA, per germline (reference sequence). The CDR3 here is CSARRIGRELNTGELFF. CDR3 nucleotides: TGCAGTGCACGTCGCATCGGGAGGGAACTAAACACCGGGGAGCTGTTTTTT.

This clonotype has at least ten counts. The chain carries TRBV30 and TRBJ2-2; 8 positions match TRBD1. Germline V gene data show CDR1 as GTSNPN and CDR2 as SVGIG (reference sequence). Trimming at V came to 1 base and at J to 4 bases, leaving 8 bases not matched to a gene. The CDR3 has 16 amino acids. CDR3 DNA sequence: TGTGCCTGGAGTGGTTGGCAGGGGGCCATCACCGGGGAGCTGTTTTTT. Translated: CAWSGWQGAITGELFF.

This clonotype was seen repeatedly, ten times or more. The chain employs TRBV12-3 or TRBV12-4 and TRBJ2-1, with TRBD2 matching 9 bases. V was pared by 1 base and J by 6 bases, with 4 bases of the junction left unmatched. The length of the CDR3 is 15 residues. Written as DNA, the CDR3 is TGTGCCAGCAGTTTAGGAATAGCGGGGGTCAATGAGCAGTTCTTC. Translating gives CASSLGIAGVNEQFF.

The chain employs TRBV27 and TRBJ2-5; 9 bases map to TRBD1. The germline CDR1 and CDR2 sequences are MNHEY and SMNVEV (reference sequence). The ends lost 6 bases at V and 5 bases at J; junction bases unmatched: 7. The CDR3 is 14 amino acids. CDR3 protein: CASSHRGPRETQYF. The CDR3 nucleotides are TGTGCCAGCAGCCACAGGGGGCCGCGTGAGACCCAGTACTTC.

This clonotype was observed many times. The chain combines TRBV30 with TRBJ2-2; TRBD2 might be the D (5 bases). There are 13 residues in the CDR3. Germline V gene lookup returns CDR1 GTSNPN and CDR2 SVGIG (reference sequence). V was trimmed by 3 bases and J by 6 bases, leaving 11 bases between them. The CDR3 nucleotides read TGTGCCTGGAGCCCGACCGGGGCCGGGGAGCTGTTTTTT. Amino acids: CAWSPTGAGELFF. Using reference TRBV30 and TRBJ2-2 for the parts outside the CDR3, the full variable domain is SQTIHQWPATLVQPVGSPLSLECTVEGTSNPNLYWYRQAAGRGLQLLFYSVGIGQISSEVPQNLSASRPQDRQFILSSKKLLLSDSGFYLCAWSPTGAGELFFGEGSRLTVL.

This clonotype was counted only a few times. V gene TRBV5-1 combines with J gene TRBJ1-2, with D unclear. V was shortened by 2 bases and J by 3 bases, with 8 bases between the two germline ends. Per the germline V gene, CDR1 is SGHRS and CDR2 is YFSETQ. This CDR3 is built from 13 residues. CDR3 nucleotide sequence: TGCGCCAGCAGCTTTCTGACTGACTATGGCTACACCTTC. This encodes CASSFLTDYGYTF.

This clonotype was seen a few times. The V gene is TRBV7-9, the J gene TRBJ1-1, with 7 bases lining up with TRBD1. The length of the CDR3 is 15 residues. Germline V gives CDR1 SEHNR, CDR2 FQNEAQ (reference sequence). J gave up 3 bases and V 0 bases, and 4 bases lay outside the gene matches. The CDR3 DNA follows: TGTGCCAGCAGCTTAGCCGGGACAGTAGACACTGAAGCTTTCTTT. Encoded protein: CASSLAGTVDTEAFF.

With regard to this clonotype: It may be a read error: a sequence one base away is much more abundant. This chain joins TRBV28 and TRBJ1-2, with a possible D match to TRBD1 (6 bases). Trimming took 2 bases from V and 6 from J, leaving 19 bases between them. This CDR3 has 16 amino acids. Germline CDR1 and CDR2: MDHEN and SYDVKM. The CDR3 loop reads CASSLVGPGTRDGYTF. CDR3 in DNA: TGTGCCAGCAGTTTAGTAGGCCCCGGGACAAGGGATGGCTACACCTTC.

V usage is TRBV7-3 and J usage is TRBJ2-2, with D hard to call. CDR1 is SGHTA, CDR2 FQGTGA, per germline. The V end was cut by 4 bases, the J end by 0 bases, with 6 bases between. The CDR3 totals 14 residues. CDR3 sequence (DNA): TGTGCCAGCAGCTCCTCCACGAACACCGGGGAGCTGTTTTTT. Its protein product is CASSSSTNTGELFF.

The rearrangement links TRBV6-2 or TRBV6-3 to TRBJ2-2; TRBD1 matches at 8 bases. The CDR3 covers 15 residues. Germline V lookup: CDR1 MNHEY, CDR2 SVGEGT. The J segment lost 3 bases and the V segment lost 7 bases, leaving 7 bases of the junction unmatched. CDR3 sequence: CASIKTGVYTGELFF. CDR3 nucleotides: TGTGCCAGCATTAAGACAGGGGTATACACCGGGGAGCTGTTTTTT.